Below, 4 T cell receptor beta chains from the same sample are listed, as sequenced in a study of T cell responses to AZD1222 COVID-19 vaccine (dated by TCRdb to the early 2020s). The time point label here, explained by the study, means: baseline before first vaccination. Library preparation employed the immunoSEQ multiplex PCR assay. This is the immuneACCESS table as TCRdb keeps it, with only in-frame sequences that have V and J called. A part of the clones is gone; compared with another copy, unresolved V genes explain less than half, and the rest is unexplained. The table for this sample lists about 110,000 clones; roughly 90% of them were counted only once. The top ten hold 2% to 3% of the sample. Sequencing was performed on peripheral blood, taken on day 0 of AZD1222 vaccination. Receptors were obtained from an adult in good health.

The V call is TRBV28, the J call TRBJ1-1; tentatively, D is TRBD1 (5 bases). The CDR3 runs to 14 residues. Germline CDR1 MDHEN, CDR2 SYDVKM. V was pared by 3 bases and J by 3 bases, with 11 bases between. This chain's CDR3 is CASSFGGEDTEAFF. The DNA of the CDR3 is TGTGCCAGCAGTTTTGGGGGTGAAGACACTGAAGCTTTCTTT. Full variable domain (remainder filled in from reference TRBV28 and TRBJ1-1): DVKVTQSSRYLVKRTGEKVFLECVQDMDHENMFWYRQDPGLGLRLIYFSYDVKMKEKGDIPEGYSVSREKKERFSLILESASTNQTSMYLCASSFGGEDTEAFFGQGTRLTVV.

The chain joins TRBV15 to TRBJ2-7; 7 nucleotides agree with TRBD2. This CDR3 comprises 16 residues. Trimming removed 3 bases from V and 0 bases from J; junction bases left unmatched: 8. Germline CDR1 LNHNV, CDR2 YYDKDF (reference sequence). The CDR3 DNA reads as TGTGCCACCAGCAGTTGGAGGGGCGGGAGCTCCTACGAGCAGTACTTC. The encoded protein is CATSSWRGGSSYEQYF.

The rearrangement uses TRBV10-3 and TRBJ2-7; possibly TRBD2 for D (5 bases). Germline values: CDR1 ENHRY, CDR2 SYGVKD. Trimming took off 0 bases at V and 4 bases at J, with 16 bases between the two ends. The CDR3 has 16 amino acids. The CDR3 DNA reads TGTGCCATCAGTGAGTCGACCAGCGGTACTATGTACGAGCAGTACTTC. The encoded protein is CAISESTSGTMYEQYF.

The CDR3 DNA reads TGTGCCAGCTGGCCGCAGAGGGTCGAGGAGTCCGGGGAGCTGTTTTTT. Translated: CASWPQRVEESGELFF. V and J are TRBV11-2 and TRBJ2-2; D is possibly TRBD2 (5 bases). V was pared by 8 bases and J by 6 bases, with 22 bases between. Germline V gene lookup returns CDR1 SGHAT and CDR2 FQNNGV. This CDR3 region has 16 residues.